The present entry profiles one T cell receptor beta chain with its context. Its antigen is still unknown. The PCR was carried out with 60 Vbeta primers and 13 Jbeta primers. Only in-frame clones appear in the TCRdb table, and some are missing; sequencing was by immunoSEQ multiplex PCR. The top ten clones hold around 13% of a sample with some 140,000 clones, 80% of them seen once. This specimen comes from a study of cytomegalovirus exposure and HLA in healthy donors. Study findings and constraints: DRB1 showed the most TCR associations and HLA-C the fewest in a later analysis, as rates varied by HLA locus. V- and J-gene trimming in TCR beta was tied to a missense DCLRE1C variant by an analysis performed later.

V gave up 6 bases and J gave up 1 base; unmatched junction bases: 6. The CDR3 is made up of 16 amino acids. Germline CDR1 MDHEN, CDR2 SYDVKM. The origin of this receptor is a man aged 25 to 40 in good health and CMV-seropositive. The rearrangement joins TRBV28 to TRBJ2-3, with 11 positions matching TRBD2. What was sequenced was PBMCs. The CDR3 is CASRTQGLAGTDTQYF. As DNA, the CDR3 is TGTGCCAGCAGGACACAGGGACTAGCGGGCACAGATACGCAGTATTTT.